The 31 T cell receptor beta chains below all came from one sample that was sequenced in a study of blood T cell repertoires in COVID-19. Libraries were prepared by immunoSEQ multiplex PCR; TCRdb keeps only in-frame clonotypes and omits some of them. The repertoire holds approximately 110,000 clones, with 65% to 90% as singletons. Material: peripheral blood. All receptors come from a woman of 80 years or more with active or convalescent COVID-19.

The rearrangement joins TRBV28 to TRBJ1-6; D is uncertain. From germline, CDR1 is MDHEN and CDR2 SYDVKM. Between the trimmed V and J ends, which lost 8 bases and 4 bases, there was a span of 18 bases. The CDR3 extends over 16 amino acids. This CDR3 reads CASLTSQAGYNSPLHF. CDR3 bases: TGTGCCAGCCTAACGTCGCAGGCCGGTTATAATTCACCCCTCCACTTT.

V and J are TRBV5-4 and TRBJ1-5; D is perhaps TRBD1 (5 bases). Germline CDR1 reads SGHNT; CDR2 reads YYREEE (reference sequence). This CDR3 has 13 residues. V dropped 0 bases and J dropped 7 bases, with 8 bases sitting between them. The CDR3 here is CASSLGGEQPQHF. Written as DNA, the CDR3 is TGTGCCAGCAGCTTGGGGGGGGAACAGCCCCAGCATTTT.

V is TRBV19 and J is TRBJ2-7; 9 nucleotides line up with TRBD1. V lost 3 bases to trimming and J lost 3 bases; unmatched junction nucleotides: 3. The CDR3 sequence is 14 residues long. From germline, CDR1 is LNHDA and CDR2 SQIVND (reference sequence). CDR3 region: CASSIPGQGYEQYF. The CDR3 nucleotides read TGTGCCAGTAGTATCCCGGGACAGGGCTACGAGCAGTACTTC.

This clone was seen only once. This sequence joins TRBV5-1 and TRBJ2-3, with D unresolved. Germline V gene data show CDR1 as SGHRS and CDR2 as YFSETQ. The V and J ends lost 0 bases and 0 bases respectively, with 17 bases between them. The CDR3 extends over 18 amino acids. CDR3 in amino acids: CASSLDGWALTSTDTQYF. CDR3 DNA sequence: TGCGCCAGCAGCTTGGATGGGTGGGCCCTCACTAGCACAGATACGCAGTATTTT.

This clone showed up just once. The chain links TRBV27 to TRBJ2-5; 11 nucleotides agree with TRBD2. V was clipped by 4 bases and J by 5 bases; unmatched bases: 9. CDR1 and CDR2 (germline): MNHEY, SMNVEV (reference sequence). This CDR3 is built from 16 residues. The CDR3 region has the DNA TGTGCCAGCAGTTCGGAACTAGCGGGAGCTGGGGAGACCCAGTACTTC. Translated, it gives CASSSELAGAGETQYF.

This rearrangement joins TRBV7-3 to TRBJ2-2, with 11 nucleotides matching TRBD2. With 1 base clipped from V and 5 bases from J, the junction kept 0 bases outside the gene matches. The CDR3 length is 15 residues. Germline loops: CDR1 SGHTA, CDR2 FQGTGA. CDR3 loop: CASSLRTSGTGELFF. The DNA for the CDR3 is TGTGCCAGCAGCTTAAGGACTAGCGGGACCGGGGAGCTGTTTTTT.

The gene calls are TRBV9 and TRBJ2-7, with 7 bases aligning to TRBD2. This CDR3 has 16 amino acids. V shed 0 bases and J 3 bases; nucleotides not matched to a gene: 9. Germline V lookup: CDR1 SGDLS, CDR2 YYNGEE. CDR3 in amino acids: CASSVAWAGEVYEQYF. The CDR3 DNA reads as TGTGCCAGCAGCGTAGCTTGGGCGGGAGAAGTCTACGAGCAGTACTTC.

The CDR3 sequence: CSARPIAGGYEQYF. The CDR3 DNA follows: TGCAGCGCCCGACCGATAGCGGGAGGCTACGAGCAGTACTTC. This chain uses TRBV29-1 with TRBJ2-7; the match to TRBD2 covers 10 bases. Germline trimming cut 7 bases from V and 3 bases from J; bases unmatched to any gene: 9. CDR1 is SQVTM, CDR2 ANQGSEA, per germline. The CDR3 spans 14 residues.

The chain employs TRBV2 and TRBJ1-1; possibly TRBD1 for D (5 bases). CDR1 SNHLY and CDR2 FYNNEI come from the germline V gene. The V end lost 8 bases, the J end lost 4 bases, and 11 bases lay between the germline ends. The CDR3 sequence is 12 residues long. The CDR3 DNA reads TGTGCCAGCGGGAAGCAGGGCACTGAAGCTTTCTTT. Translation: CASGKQGTEAFF.

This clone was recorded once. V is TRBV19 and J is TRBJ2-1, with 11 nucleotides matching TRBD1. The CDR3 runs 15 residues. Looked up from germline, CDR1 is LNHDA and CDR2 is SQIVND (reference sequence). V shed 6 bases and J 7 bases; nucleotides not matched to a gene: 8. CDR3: CASSPGQGARNEQFF. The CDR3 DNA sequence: TGTGCCAGTAGCCCTGGACAGGGGGCCCGGAATGAGCAGTTCTTC.

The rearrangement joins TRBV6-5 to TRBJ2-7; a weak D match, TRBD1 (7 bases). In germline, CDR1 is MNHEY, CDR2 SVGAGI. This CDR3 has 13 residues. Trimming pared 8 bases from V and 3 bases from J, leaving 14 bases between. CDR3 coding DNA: TGTGCCAGCCCTAGACAGGGAGGCTACGAGCAGTACTTC. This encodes CASPRQGGYEQYF.

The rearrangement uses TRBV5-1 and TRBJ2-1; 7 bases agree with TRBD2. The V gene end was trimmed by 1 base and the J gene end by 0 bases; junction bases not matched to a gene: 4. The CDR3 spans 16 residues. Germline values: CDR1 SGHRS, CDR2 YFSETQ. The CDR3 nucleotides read TGCGCCAGCAGCTTGACGAGCGGGGCCTCCTACAATGAGCAGTTCTTC. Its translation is CASSLTSGASYNEQFF.

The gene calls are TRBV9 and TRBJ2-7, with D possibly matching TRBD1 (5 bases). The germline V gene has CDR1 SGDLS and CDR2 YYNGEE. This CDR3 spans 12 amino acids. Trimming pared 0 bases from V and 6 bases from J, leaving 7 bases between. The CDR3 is CASSVGRGEQYF. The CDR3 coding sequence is TGTGCCAGCAGCGTAGGAAGGGGCGAGCAGTACTTC. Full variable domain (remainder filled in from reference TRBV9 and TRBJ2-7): DSGVTQTPKHLITATGQRVTLRCSPRSGDLSVYWYQQSLDQGLQFLIQYYNGEERAKGNILERFSAQQFPDLHSELNLSSLELGDSALYFCASSVGRGEQYFGPGTRLTVT.

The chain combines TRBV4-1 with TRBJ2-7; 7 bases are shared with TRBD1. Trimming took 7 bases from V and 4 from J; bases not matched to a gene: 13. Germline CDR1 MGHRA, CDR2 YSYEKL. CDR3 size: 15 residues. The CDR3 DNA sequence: TGCGCCAGCACCCGGGATGCGACAGGGCCTTACGAGCAGTACTTC. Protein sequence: CASTRDATGPYEQYF.

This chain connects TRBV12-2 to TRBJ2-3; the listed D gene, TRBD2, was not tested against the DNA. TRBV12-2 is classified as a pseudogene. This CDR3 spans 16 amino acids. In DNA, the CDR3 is TGTGCAAGTCGCTTTGTTCGGGAGTCGGTCACAGATACGCAGTATTTT. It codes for CASRFVRESVTDTQYF.

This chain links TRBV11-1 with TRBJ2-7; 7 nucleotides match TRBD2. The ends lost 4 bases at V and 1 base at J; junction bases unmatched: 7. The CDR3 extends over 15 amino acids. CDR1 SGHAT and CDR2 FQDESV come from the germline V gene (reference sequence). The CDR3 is CASSSLLGGSYEQYF. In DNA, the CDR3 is TGTGCCAGCAGCTCGCTCCTCGGGGGGTCCTACGAGCAGTACTTC.

The CDR3 loop is CASSGMNANTGELFF. Written as DNA, the CDR3 is TGCGCCAGCAGCGGTATGAACGCGAACACCGGGGAGCTGTTTTTT. This chain links TRBV10-1 with TRBJ2-2, with D unresolved. Per the germline V gene, CDR1 is WNHNN and CDR2 is SYGVQD (reference sequence). V was trimmed by 6 bases and J by 0 bases, leaving 11 bases between them. This CDR3 spans 15 amino acids.

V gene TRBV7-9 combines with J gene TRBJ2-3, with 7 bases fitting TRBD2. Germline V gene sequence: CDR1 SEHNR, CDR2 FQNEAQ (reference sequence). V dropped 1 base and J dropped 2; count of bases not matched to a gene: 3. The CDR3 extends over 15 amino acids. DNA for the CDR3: TGTGCCAGCAGCTTAGGAGCGGGATACACAGATACGCAGTATTTT. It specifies CASSLGAGYTDTQYF.

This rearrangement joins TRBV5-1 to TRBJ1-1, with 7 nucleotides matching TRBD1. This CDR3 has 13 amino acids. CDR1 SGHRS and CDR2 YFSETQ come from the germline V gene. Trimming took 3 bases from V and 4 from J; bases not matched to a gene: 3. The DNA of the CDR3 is TGCGCCAGCAGCTGGGGACAGCGCACTGAAGCTTTCTTT. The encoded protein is CASSWGQRTEAFF.

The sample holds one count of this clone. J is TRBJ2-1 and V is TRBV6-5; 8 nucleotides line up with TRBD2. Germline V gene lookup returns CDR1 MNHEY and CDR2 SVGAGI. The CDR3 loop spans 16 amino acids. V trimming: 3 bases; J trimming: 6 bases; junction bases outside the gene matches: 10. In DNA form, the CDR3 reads TGTGCCAGCAGTTATCAGGCCCTCGGGGGGGTCAATGAGCAGTTCTTC. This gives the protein CASSYQALGGVNEQFF.

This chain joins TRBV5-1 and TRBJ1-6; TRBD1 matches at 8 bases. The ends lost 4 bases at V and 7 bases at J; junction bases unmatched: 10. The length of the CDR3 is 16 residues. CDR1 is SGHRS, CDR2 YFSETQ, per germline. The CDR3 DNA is TGCGCCAGCAGCCATCTGGGACAGGCGGGAAATTCACCCCTCCACTTT. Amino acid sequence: CASSHLGQAGNSPLHF.

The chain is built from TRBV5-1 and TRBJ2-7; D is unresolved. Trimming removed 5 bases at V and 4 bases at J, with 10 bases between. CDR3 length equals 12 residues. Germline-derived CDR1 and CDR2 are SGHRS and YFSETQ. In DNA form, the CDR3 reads TGCGCCAGCAGGCAGGATGCGTACGAGCAGTACTTC. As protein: CASRQDAYEQYF. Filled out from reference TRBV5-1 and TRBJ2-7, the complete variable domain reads KAGVTQTPRYLIKTRGQQVTLSCSPISGHRSVSWYQQTPGQGLQFLFEYFSETQRNKGNFPGRFSGRQFSNSRSEMNVSTLELGDSALYLCASRQDAYEQYFGPGTRLTVT.

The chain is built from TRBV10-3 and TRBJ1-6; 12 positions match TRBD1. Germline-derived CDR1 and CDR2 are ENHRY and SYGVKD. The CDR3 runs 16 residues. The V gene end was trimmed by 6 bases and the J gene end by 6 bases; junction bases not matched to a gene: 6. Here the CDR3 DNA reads TGTGCCATCAGGGGACAGGGGGCGATCGCTAATTCACCCCTCCACTTT. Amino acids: CAIRGQGAIANSPLHF.

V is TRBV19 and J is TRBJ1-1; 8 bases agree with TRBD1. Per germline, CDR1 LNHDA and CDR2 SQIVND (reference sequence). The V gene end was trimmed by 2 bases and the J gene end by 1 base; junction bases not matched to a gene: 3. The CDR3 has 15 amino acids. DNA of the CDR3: TGTGCCAGTAGTATATCTGGACAGGGGAACACTGAAGCTTTCTTT. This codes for CASSISGQGNTEAFF.

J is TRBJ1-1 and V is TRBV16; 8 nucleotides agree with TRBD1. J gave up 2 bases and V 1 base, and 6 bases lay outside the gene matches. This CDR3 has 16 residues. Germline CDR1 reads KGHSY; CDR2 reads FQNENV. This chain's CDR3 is CASSQLDSGGNTEAFF. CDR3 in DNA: TGTGCCAGCAGCCAATTAGACTCAGGGGGCAACACTGAAGCTTTCTTT.

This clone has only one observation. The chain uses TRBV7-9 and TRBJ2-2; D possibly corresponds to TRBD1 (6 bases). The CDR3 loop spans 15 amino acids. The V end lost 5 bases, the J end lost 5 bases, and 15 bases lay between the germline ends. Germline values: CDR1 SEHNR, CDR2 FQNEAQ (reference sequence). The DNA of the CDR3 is TGTGCCAGCAGCCGGTGGACAGTCGGGACCGGGGAGCTGTTTTTT. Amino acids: CASSRWTVGTGELFF.

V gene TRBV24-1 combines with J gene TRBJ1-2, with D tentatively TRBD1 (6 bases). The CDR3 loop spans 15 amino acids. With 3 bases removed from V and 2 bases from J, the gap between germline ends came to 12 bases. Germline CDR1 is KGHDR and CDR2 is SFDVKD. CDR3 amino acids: CATSDALTGNYGYTF. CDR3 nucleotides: TGTGCCACCAGTGATGCATTGACAGGCAACTATGGCTACACCTTC.

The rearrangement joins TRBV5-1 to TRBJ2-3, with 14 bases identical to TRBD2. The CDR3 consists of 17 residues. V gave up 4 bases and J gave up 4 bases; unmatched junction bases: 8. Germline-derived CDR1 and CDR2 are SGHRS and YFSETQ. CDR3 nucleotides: TGCGCCAGCAGCCAGGGGACTAGCGGGAGCAAGGCAGATACGCAGTATTTT. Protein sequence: CASSQGTSGSKADTQYF.

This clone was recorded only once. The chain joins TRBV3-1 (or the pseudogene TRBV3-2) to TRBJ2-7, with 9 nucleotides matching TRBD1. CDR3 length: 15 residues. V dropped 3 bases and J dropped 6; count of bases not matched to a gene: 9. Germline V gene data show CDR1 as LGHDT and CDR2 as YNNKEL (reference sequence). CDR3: CASSQATGGGGEQYF. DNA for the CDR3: TGTGCCAGCAGCCAGGCCACAGGGGGCGGAGGCGAGCAGTACTTC.

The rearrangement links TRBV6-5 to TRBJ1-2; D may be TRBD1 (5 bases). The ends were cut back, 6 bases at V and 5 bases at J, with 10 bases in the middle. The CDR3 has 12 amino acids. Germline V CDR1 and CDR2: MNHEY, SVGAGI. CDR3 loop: CASSETAYGYTF. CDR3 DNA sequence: TGTGCCAGCAGCGAGACAGCTTATGGCTACACCTTC.

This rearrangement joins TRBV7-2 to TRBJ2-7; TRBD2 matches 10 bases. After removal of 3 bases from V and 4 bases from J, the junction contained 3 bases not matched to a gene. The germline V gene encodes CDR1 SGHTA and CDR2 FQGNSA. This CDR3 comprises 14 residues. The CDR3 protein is CASSFKAGGYEQYF. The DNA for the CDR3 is TGTGCCAGCAGCTTTAAAGCGGGAGGGTACGAGCAGTACTTC.